This T cell receptor (beta chain) was recorded in a study of cytomegalovirus exposure and HLA in healthy donors. Study background: Across 350 to 500 genotyped donors, about 86% landed in the Caucasian-associated ancestry cluster. Overall study results and limits: Most sequenced TCRs were rare (though some public TCRs occurred in many donors). In a later analysis, a missense DCLRE1C variant was linked to TCR beta V- and J-gene trimming. Immune exposure was documented only through CMV serostatus.

Details on this clone: What it binds is unknown.

The V gene lost 4 bases and the J gene lost 0 bases, with 8 bases spanning the gap. The germline gives CDR1 LGHNA, CDR2 YNFKEQ. The CDR3 is 14 residues long. Primers included in the PCR were 60 Vbeta and 13 Jbeta primers. Sequencing was performed with immunoSEQ multiplex PCR; in TCRdb, only in-frame clones are kept and a portion is missing. The sample includes about 94,000 clones, approximately 72% of them seen just once. Sequences were obtained from PBMCs. The V call is TRBV4-2, the J call TRBJ2-3, with a tentative D call TRBD2 (6 bases). The TCR was taken from a middle-aged man in good health and CMV-seropositive. For the CDR3, the DNA is TGTGCCAGCAGCCCTGGGACTAGCACAGATACGCAGTATTTT. Translating gives CASSPGTSTDTQYF.